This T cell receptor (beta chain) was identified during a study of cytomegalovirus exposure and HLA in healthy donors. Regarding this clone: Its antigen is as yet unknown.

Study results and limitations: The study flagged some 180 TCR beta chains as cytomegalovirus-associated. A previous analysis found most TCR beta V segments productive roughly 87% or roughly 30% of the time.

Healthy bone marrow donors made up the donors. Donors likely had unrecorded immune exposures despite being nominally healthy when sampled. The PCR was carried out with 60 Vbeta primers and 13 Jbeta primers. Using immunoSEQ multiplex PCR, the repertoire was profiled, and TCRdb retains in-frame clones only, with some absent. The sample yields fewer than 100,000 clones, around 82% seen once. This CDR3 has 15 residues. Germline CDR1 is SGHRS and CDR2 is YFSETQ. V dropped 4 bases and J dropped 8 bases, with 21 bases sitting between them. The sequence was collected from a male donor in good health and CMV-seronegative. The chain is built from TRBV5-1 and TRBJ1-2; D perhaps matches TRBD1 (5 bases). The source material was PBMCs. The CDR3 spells CASSHGGATSRGYTF. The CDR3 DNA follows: TGCGCCAGCAGCCATGGTGGGGCAACGTCACGGGGCTACACCTTC. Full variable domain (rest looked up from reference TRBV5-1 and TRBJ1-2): KAGVTQTPRYLIKTRGQQVTLSCSPISGHRSVSWYQQTPGQGLQFLFEYFSETQRNKGNFPGRFSGRQFSNSRSEMNVSTLELGDSALYLCASSHGGATSRGYTFGSGTRLTVV.